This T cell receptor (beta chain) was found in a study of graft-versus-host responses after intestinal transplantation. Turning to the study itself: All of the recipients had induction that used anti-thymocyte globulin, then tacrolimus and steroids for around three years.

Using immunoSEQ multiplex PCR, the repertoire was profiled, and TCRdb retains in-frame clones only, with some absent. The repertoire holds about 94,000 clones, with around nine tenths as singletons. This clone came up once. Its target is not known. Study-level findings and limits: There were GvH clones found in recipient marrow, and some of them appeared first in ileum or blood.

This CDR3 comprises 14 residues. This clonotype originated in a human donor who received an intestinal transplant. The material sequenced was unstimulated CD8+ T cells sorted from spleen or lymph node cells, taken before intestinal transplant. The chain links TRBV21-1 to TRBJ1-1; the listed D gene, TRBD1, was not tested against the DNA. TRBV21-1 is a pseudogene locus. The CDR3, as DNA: TGTGCCAGCAGCATTGGACAGGGCAACACTGAAGCTTTCTTT. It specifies CASSIGQGNTEAFF.